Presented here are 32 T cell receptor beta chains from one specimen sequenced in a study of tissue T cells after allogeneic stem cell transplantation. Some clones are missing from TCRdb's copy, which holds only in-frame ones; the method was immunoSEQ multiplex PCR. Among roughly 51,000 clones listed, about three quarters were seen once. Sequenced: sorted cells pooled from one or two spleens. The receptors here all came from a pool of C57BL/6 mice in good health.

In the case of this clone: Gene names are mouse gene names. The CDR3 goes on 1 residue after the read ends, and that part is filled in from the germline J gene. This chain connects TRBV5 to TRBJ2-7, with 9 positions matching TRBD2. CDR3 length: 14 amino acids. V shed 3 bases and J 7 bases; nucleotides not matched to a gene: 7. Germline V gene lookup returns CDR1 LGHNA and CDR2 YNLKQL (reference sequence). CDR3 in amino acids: CASSHEDWGGEQYF. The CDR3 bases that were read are TGTGCCAGCAGCCATGAGGACTGGGGAGGGGAACAGTAC.

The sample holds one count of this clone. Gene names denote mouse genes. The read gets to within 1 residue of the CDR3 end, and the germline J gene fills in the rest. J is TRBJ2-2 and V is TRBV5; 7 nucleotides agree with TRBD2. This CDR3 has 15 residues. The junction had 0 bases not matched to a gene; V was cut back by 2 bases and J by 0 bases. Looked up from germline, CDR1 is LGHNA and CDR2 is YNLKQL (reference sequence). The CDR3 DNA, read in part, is TGTGCCAGCAGCCAACTGGGGGCAAACACCGGGCAGCTCTAC. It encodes CASSQLGANTGQLY. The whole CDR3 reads CASSQLGANTGQLYF.

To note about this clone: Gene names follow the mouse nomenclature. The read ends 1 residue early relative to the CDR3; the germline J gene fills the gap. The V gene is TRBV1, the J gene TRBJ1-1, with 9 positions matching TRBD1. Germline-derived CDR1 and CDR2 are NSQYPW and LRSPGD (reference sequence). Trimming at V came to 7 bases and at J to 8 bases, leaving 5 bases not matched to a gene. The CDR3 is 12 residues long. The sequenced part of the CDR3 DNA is TGCACCTGCATCAACAGGGGGCTGGAAGTCTTC. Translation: CTCINRGLEVF. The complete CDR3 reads CTCINRGLEVFF.

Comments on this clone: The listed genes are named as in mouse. CDR3 DNA, as far as it was read: TGTGCCAGCAGCCAAGATCAGGCTGGGGGCTATGCTGAGCAGTTC. The encoded protein is CASSQDQAGGYAEQF. The CDR3, in full, reads CASSQDQAGGYAEQFF. The gene calls are TRBV2 and TRBJ2-1; 7 positions agree with TRBD2. The read ends 1 residue before the CDR3 terminus; that terminus is restored from the germline J gene. CDR3 size: 16 residues. CDR1 and CDR2 (germline): LGHNA, YSYQKL. The junction had 5 bases not matched to a gene; V was cut back by 0 bases and J by 3 bases.

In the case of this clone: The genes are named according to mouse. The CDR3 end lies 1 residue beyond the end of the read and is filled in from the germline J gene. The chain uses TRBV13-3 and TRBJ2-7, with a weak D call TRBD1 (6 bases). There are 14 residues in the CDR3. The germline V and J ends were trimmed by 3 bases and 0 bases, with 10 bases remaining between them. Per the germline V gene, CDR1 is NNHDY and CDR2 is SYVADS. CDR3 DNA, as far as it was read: TGTGCCAGCAGTGGACAGGTCAGCTCCTATGAACAGTAC. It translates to CASSGQVSSYEQY. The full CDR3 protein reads CASSGQVSSYEQYF.

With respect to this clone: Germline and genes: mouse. The CDR3 bases that were read are TGTGCCAGCAGTGATGGTTACAATTCTGGAAATACGCTCTAT. It translates to CASSDGYNSGNTLY. The whole CDR3 protein reads CASSDGYNSGNTLYF. This chain connects TRBV13-3 to TRBJ1-3; D gene uncertain. The sequenced fragment ends 1 residue before the CDR3 boundary, so the rest is inferred from the germline J gene. Germline loops: CDR1 NNHDY, CDR2 SYVADS. The V end lost 0 bases, the J end lost 0 bases, and 7 bases lay between the germline ends. The length of the CDR3 is 15 residues.

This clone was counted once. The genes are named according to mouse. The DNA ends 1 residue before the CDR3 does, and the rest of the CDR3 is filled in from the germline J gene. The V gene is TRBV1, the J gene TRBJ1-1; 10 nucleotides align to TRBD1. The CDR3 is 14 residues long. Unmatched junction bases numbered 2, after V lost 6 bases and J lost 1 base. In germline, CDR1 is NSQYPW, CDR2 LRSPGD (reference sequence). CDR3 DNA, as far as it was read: TGCACCTGCAGCCGGGACAGGGGAAACACAGAAGTCTTC. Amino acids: CTCSRDRGNTEVF. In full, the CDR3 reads CTCSRDRGNTEVFF.

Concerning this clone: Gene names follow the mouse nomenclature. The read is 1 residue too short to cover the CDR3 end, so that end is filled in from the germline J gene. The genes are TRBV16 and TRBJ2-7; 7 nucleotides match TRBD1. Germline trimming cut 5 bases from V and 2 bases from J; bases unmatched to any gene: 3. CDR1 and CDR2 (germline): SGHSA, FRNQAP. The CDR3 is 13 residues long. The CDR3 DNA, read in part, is TGTGCAAGCAGCCACGGGACAGCCTATGAACAGTAC. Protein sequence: CASSHGTAYEQY. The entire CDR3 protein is CASSHGTAYEQYF.

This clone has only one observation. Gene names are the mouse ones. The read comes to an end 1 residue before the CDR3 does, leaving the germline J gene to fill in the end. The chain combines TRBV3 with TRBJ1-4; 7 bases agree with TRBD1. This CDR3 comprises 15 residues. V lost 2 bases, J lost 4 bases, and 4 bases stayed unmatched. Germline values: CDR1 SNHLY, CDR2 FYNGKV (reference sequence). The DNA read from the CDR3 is TGTGCCAGCAGCTTAAGAGGGGGCGGCAACGAAAGATTATTT. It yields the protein CASSLRGGGNERLF. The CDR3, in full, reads CASSLRGGGNERLFF.

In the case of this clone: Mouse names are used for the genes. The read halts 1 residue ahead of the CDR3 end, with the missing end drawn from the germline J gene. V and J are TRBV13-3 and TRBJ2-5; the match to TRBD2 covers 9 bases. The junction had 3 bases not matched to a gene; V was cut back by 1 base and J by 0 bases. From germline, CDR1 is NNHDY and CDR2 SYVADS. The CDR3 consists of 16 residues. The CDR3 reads CASSDPGGVNQDTQYF. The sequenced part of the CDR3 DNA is TGTGCCAGCAGTGATCCTGGGGGGGTTAACCAAGACACCCAGTAC. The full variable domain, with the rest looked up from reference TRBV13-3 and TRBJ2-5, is EAAVTQSPRSKVAVTGGKVTLSCHQTNNHDYMYWYRQDTGHGLRLIHYSYVADSTEKGDIPDGYKASRPSQENFSLILELASLSQTAVYFCASSDPGGVNQDTQYFGPGTRLLVL.

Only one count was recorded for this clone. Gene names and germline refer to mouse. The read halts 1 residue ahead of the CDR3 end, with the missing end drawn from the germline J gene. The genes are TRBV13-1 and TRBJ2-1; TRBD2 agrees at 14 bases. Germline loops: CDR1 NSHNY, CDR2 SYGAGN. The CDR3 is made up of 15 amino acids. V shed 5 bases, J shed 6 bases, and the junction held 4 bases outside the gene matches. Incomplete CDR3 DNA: TGTGCCAGCAGCCGGGACTGGGGGGGCTCTGCTGAGCAGTTC. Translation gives CASSRDWGGSAEQF. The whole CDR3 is CASSRDWGGSAEQFF.

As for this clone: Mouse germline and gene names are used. The CDR3 DNA, read in part, is TGTGCCTGGGGGACTGGGCGATCTAGTGCAGAAACGCTGTAT. Protein: CAWGTGRSSAETLY. The full CDR3 reads CAWGTGRSSAETLYF. The chain couples TRBV31 to TRBJ2-3, with 9 bases lining up with TRBD2. From the germline J gene comes the end of the CDR3, since the read stops 1 residue before it. CDR1 GKSSPN and CDR2 SITVG come from the germline V gene. Trimming removed 5 bases from V and 0 bases from J; junction bases left unmatched: 6. The CDR3 spans 15 residues.

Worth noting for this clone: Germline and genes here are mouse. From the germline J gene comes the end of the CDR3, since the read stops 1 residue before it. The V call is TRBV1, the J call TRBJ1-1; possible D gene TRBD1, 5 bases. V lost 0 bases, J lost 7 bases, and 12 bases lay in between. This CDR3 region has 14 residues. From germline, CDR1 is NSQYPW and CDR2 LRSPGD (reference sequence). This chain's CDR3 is CTCSADGGRGEVFF. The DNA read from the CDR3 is TGCACCTGCAGTGCAGATGGAGGGAGGGGAGAAGTCTTC. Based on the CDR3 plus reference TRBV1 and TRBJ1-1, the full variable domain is VTLLEQNPRWRLVPRGQAVNLRCILKNSQYPWMSWYQQDLQKQLQWLFTLRSPGDKEVKSLPGADYLATRVTDTELRLQVANMSQGRTLYCTCSADGGRGEVFFGKGTRLTVV.

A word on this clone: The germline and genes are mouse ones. The CDR3 sequence is CTCSAAYRGRSEQYF. The DNA read from the CDR3 is TGCACCTGCAGTGCAGCCTACAGGGGGCGCAGCGAACAGTAC. The chain joins TRBV1 to TRBJ2-7, with 9 bases matching TRBD1. The read comes to an end 1 residue before the CDR3 does, leaving the germline J gene to fill in the end. J gave up 7 bases and V 1 base, and 8 bases lay outside the gene matches. Per the germline V gene, CDR1 is NSQYPW and CDR2 is LRSPGD (reference sequence). CDR3 length: 15 amino acids. The full variable domain, completed using reference TRBV1 and TRBJ2-7, is VTLLEQNPRWRLVPRGQAVNLRCILKNSQYPWMSWYQQDLQKQLQWLFTLRSPGDKEVKSLPGADYLATRVTDTELRLQVANMSQGRTLYCTCSAAYRGRSEQYFGPGTRLTVL.

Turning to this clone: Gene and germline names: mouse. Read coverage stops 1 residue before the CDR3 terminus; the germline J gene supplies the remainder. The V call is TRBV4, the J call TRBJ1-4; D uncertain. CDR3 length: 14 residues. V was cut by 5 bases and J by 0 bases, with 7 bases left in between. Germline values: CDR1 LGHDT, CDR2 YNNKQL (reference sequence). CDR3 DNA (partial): TGTGCCAGCAGCCCAGATATTTCCAACGAAAGATTATTT. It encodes CASSPDISNERLF. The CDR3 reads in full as CASSPDISNERLFF.

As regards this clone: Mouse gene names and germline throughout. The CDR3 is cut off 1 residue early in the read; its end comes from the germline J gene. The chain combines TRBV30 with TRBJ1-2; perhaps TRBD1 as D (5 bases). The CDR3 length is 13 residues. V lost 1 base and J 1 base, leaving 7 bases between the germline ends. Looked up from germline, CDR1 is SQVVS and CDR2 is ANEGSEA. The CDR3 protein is CSSRGGGNSDYTF. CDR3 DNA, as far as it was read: TGTAGTTCTAGAGGCGGGGGAAACTCCGACTACACC.

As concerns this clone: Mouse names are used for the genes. Here the CDR3 reads CASGDVVSQNTLYF. The DNA read from the CDR3 is TGTGCCAGCGGTGATGTGGTTAGTCAAAACACCTTGTAC. The rearrangement uses TRBV13-2 and TRBJ2-4; no clear D gene. Read coverage stops 1 residue before the CDR3 terminus; the germline J gene supplies the remainder. In germline, CDR1 is NNHNN, CDR2 SYGAGS (reference sequence). The CDR3 length is 14 residues. Deletions cut 0 bases from V and 0 bases from J, with 5 bases between.

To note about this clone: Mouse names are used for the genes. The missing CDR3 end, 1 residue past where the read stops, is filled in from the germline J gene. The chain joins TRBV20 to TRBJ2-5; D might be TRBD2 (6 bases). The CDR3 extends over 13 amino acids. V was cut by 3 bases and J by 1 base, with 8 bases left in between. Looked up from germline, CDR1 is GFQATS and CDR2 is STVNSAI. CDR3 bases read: TGTGGTGCTAGCGGGGGGTACCAAGACACCCAGTAC. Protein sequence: CGASGGYQDTQY. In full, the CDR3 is CGASGGYQDTQYF. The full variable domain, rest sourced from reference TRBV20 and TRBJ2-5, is GALVYQYPRRTICKSGTSMRMECQAVGFQATSVAWYRQSPQKTFELIALSTVNSAIKYEQNFTQEKFPISHPNLSFSSMTVLNAYLEDRGLYLCGASGGYQDTQYFGPGTRLLVL.

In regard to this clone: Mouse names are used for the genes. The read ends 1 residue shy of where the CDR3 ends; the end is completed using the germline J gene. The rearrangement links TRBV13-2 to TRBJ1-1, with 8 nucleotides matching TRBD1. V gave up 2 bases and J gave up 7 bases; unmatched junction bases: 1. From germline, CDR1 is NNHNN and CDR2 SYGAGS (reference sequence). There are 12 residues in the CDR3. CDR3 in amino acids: CASGEQGGEVFF. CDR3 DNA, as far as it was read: TGTGCCAGCGGTGAACAGGGGGGAGAAGTCTTC.

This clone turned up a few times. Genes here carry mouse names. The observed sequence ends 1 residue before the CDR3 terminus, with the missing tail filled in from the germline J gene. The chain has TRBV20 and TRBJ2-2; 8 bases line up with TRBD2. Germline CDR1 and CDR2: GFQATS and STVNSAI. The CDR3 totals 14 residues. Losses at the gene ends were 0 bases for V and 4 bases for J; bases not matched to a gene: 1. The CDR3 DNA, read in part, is TGTGGTGCTAGGGAGGGGGGGCGCACCGGGCAGCTCTAC. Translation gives CGAREGGRTGQLY. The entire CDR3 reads CGAREGGRTGQLYF. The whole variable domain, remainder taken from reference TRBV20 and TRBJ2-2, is GALVYQYPRRTICKSGTSMRMECQAVGFQATSVAWYRQSPQKTFELIALSTVNSAIKYEQNFTQEKFPISHPNLSFSSMTVLNAYLEDRGLYLCGAREGGRTGQLYFGEGSKLTVL.

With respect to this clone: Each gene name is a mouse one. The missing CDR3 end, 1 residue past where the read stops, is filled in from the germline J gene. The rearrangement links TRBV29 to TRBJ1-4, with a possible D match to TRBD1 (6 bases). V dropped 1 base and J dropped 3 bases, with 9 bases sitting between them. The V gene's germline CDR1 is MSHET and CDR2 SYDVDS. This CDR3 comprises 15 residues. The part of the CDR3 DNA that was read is TGTGCTAGCAGTTTATTTGGGACAACCAACGAAAGATTATTT. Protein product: CASSLFGTTNERLF. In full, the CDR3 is CASSLFGTTNERLFF.

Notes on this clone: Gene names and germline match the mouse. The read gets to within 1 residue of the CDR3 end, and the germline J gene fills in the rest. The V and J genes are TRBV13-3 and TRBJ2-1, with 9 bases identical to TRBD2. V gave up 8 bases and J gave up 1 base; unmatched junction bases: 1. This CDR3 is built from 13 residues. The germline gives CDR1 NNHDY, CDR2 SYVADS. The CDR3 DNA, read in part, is TGTGCCAGTGGGACTGGGAACTATGCTGAGCAGTTC. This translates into CASGTGNYAEQF. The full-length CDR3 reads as CASGTGNYAEQFF.

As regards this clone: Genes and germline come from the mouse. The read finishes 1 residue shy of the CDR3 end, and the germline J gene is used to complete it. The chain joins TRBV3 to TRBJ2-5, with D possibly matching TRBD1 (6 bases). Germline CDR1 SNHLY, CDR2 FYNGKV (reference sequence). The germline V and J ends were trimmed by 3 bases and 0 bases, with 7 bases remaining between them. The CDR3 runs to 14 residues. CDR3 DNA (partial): TGTGCCAGCAGCTTGGACAGTAACCAAGACACCCAGTAC. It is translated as CASSLDSNQDTQY. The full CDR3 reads CASSLDSNQDTQYF.

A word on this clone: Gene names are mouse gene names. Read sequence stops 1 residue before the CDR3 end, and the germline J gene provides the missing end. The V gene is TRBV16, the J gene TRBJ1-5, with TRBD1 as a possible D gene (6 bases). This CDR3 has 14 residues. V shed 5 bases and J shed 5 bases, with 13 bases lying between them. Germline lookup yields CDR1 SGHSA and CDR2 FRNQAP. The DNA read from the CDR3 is TGTGCAAGCAGCCCGTGGGGGGGCCACCAGGCTCCGCTT. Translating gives CASSPWGGHQAPL. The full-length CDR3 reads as CASSPWGGHQAPLF.

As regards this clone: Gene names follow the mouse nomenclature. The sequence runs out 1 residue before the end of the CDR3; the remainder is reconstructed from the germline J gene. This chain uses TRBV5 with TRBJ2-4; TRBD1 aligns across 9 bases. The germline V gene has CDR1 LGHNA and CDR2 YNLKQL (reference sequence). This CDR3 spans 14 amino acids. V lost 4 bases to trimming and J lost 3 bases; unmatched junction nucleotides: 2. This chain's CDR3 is CASSPDRGQNTLYF. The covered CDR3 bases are TGTGCCAGCAGCCCCGACAGGGGGCAAAACACCTTGTAC.

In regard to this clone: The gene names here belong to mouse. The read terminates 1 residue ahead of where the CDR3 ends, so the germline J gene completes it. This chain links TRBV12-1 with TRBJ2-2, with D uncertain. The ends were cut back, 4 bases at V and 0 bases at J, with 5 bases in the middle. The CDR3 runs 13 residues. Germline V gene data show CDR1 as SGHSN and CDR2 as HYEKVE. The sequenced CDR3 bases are TGTGCCAGCTCGCCAGCAAACACCGGGCAGCTCTAC. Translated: CASSPANTGQLY. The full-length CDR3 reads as CASSPANTGQLYF. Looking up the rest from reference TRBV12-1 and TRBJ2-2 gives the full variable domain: DSGVVQSPRHIIKEKGGRSVLTCIPISGHSNVVWYQQTLGKELKFLIQHYEKVERDKGFLPSRFSVQQFDDYHSEMNMSALELEDSAMYFCASSPANTGQLYFGEGSKLTVL.

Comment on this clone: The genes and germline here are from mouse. CDR3 loop: CTCSELGGRFEQYF. The sequenced CDR3 bases are TGCACCTGCAGTGAACTGGGGGGGCGCTTTGAACAGTAC. The gene calls are TRBV1 and TRBJ2-7, with 11 bases that match TRBD2. Sequencing ends 1 residue short of the CDR3 end; the germline J gene provides the rest. The V gene end was trimmed by 4 bases and the J gene end by 6 bases; junction bases not matched to a gene: 5. Germline V lookup: CDR1 NSQYPW, CDR2 LRSPGD (reference sequence). This CDR3 contains 14 residues.

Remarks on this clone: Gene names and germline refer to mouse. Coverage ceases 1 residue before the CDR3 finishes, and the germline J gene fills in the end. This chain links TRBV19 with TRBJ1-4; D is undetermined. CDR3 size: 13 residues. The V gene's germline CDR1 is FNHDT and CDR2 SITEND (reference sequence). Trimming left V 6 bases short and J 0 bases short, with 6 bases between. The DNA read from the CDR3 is TGTGCCAGCATGGGTATTTCCAACGAAAGATTATTT. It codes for CASMGISNERLF. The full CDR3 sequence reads CASMGISNERLFF.

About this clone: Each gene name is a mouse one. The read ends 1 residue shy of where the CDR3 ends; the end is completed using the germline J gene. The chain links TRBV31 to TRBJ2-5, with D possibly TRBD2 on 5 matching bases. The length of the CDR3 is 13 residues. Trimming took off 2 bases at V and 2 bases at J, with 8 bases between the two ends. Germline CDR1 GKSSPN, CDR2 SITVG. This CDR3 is CAWSTWVQDTQYF. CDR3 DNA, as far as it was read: TGTGCCTGGAGTACCTGGGTCCAAGACACCCAGTAC.

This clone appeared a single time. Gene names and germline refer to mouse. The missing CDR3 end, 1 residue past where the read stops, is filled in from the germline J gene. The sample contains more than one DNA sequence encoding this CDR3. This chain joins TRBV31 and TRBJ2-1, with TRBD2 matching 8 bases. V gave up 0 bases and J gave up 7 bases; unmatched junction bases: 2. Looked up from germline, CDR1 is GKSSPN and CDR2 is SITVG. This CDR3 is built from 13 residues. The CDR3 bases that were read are TGTGCCTGGAGTCTGGGGGGGCGGGCTGAGCAGTTC. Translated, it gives CAWSLGGRAEQF. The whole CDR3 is CAWSLGGRAEQFF.

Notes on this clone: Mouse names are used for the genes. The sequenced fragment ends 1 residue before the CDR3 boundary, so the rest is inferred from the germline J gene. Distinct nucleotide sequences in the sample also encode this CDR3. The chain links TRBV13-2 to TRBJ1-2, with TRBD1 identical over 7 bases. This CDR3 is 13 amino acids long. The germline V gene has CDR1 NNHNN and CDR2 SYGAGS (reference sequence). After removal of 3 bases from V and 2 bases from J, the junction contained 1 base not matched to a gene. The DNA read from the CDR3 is TGTGCCAGCGGTGGACAGGGCAACTCCGACTACACC. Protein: CASGGQGNSDYT. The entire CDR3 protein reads CASGGQGNSDYTF.

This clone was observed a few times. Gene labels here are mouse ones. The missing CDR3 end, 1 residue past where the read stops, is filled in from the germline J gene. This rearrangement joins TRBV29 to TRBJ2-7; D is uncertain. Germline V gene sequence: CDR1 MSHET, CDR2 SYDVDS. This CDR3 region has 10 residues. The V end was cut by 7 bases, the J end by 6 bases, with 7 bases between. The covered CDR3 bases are TGTGCTAGCACCCTTATTGAACAGTAC. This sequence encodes CASTLIEQY. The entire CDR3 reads CASTLIEQYF.